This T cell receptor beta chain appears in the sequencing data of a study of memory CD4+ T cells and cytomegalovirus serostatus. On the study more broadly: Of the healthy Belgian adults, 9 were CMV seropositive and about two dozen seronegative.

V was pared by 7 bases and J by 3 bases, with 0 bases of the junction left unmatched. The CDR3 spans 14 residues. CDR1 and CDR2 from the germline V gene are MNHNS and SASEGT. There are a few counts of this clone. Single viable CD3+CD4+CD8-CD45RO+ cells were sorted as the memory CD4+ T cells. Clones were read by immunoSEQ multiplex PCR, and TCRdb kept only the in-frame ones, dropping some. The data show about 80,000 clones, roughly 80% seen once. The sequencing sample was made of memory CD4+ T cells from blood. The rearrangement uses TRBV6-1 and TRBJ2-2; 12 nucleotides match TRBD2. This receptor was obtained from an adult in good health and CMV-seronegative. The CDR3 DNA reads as TGTGCCAGCACTAGCGGGGGGGACACCGGGGAGCTGTTTTTT. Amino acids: CASTSGGDTGELFF.